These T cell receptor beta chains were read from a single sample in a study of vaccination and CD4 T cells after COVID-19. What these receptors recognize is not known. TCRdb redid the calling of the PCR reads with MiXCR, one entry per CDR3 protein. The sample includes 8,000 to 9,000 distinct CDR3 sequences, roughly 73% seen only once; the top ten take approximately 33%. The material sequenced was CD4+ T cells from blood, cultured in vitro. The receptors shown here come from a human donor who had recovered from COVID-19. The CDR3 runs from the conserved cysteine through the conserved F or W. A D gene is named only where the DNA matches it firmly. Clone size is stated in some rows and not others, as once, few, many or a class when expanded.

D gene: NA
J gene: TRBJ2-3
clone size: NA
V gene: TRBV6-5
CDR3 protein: CASSYSTSGWADTQYF
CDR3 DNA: TGCGCCAGCAGTTACTCGACGTCGGGGTGGGCAGATACGCAGTATTTT

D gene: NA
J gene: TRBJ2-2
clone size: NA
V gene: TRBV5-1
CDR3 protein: CASSLESRVTGELFF
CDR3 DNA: TGCGCCAGCAGCTTGGAGTCCAGAGTAACCGGGGAGCTGTTTTTT

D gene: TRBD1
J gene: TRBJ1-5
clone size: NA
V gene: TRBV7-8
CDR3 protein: CASSQRDRSNQPQHF
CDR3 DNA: TGTGCCAGCAGCCAGCGGGACAGAAGCAATCAGCCCCAGCATTTT

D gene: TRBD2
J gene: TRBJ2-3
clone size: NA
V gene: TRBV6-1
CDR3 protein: CASSPPGLAGGRRNGTQYF
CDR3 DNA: TGTGCCAGCAGTCCGCCGGGACTAGCGGGGGGGCGGAGGAATGGTACGCAGTATTTT

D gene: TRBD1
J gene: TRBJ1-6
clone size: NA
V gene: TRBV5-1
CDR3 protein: CASSLLQEGANSPLHF
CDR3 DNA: TGCGCCAGCAGCTTGTTACAGGAGGGGGCGAATTCACCCCTCCACTTT

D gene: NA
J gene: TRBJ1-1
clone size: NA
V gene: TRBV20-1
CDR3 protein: CSARRSWTEAFF
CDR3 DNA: TGCAGTGCTCGTCGCTCGTGGACTGAAGCTTTCTTT

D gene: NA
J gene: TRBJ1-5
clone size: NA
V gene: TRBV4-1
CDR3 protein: CASSQGFGGRTRLQPQHF
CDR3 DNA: TGCGCCAGCAGCCAAGGTTTCGGGGGGCGGACTAGGCTTCAGCCCCAGCATTTT

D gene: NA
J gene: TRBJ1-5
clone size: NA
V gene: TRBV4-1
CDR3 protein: CASSQTTTGGLNQPQHF
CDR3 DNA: TGCGCCAGCAGCCAGACAACGACAGGTGGGCTAAATCAGCCCCAGCATTTT

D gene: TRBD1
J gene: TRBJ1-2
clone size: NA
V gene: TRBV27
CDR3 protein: CASSSRLLGQGAMRNYGYTF
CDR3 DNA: TGTGCCAGCAGTTCTCGACTTTTGGGACAGGGGGCTATGAGGAACTATGGCTACACCTTC

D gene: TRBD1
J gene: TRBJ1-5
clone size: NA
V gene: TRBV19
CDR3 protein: CASSEDRVSNQPQHF
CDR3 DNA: TGTGCCAGTAGCGAGGACAGGGTCAGCAATCAGCCCCAGCATTTT

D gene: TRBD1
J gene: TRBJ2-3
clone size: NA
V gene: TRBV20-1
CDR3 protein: CSARAGTGGTDTQYF
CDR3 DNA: TGCAGTGCTAGAGCCGGGACAGGGGGCACAGATACGCAGTATTTT

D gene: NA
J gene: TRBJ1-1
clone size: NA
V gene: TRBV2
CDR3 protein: CASPPEWGSTEAFF
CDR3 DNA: TGTGCCAGCCCCCCGGAGTGGGGCAGCACTGAAGCTTTCTTT

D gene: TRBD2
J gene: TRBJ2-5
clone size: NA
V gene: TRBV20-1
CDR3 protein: CSARTSAQETQYF
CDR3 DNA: TGCAGTGCTAGAACTAGCGCCCAAGAGACCCAGTACTTC

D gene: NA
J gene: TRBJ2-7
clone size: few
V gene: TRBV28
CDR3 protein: CASSLQPYEQYF
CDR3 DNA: TGTGCCAGCAGTTTACAACCCTACGAGCAGTACTTC

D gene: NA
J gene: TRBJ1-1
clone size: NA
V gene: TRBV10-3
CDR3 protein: CAISGLGSEAFF
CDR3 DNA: TGTGCCATCAGCGGGTTAGGTTCTGAAGCTTTCTTT

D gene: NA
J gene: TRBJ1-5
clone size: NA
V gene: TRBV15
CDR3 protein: CATSRDRAGVQPQHF
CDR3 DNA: TGTGCCACCAGCAGAGATAGGGCAGGGGTTCAGCCCCAGCATTTT

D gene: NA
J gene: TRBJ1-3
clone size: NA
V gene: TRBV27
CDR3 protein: CASSLYSSGNTIYF
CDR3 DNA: TGTGCCAGCAGTTTATATAGCTCTGGAAACACCATATATTTT

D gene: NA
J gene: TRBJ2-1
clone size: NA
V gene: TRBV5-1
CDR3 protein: CASSFPSVEQFF
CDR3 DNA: TGCGCCAGCAGCTTCCCCTCGGTTGAGCAGTTCTTC

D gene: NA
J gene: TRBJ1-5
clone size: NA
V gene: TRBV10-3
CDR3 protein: CAISERDRSNQPQHF
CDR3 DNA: TGTGCCATCAGTGAGCGCGATCGGAGCAATCAGCCCCAGCATTTT

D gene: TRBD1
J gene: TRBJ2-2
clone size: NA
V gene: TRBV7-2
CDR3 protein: CASSYETGGTGELFF
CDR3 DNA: TGTGCCAGCAGTTATGAGACAGGGGGGACCGGGGAGCTGTTTTTT

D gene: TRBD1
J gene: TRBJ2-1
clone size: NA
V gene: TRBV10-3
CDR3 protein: CAISEGQGAYNEQFF
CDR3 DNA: TGTGCCATCAGTGAAGGGCAGGGGGCCTACAATGAGCAGTTCTTC

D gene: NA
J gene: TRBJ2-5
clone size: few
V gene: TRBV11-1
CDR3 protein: CASSRRSTETQYF
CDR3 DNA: TGTGCCAGCAGCCGTCGTTCGACCGAGACCCAGTACTTC

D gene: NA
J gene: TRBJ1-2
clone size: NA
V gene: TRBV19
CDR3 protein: CASMPSGTKRLGYTF
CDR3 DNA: TGTGCCAGTATGCCCTCCGGGACAAAAAGGCTTGGCTACACCTTC

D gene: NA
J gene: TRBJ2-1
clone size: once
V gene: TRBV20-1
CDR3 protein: CSASGGASGGYNEQFF
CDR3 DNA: TGCAGTGCTAGTGGGGGGGCTAGCGGCGGTTACAATGAGCAGTTCTTC

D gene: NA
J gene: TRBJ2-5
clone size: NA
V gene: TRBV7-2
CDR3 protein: CASSLGRGAGETQYF
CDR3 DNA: TGTGCCAGCAGCTTGGGTAGAGGGGCGGGGGAGACCCAGTACTTC

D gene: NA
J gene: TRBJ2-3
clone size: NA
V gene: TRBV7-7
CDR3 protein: CASSSSTGWGTDTQYF
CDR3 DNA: TGTGCCAGCAGCTCCTCAACGGGATGGGGGACAGATACGCAGTATTTT

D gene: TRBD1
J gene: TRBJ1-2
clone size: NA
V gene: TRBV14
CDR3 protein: CASSSGGLGYTF
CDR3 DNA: TGTGCCAGCAGCTCAGGGGGCTTAGGCTACACCTTC

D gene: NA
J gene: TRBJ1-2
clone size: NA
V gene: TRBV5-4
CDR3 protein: CASSNSRDYGYTF
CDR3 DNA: TGTGCCAGCAGCAATAGCAGGGACTATGGCTACACCTTC

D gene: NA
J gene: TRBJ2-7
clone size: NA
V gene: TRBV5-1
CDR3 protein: CASSLDRASYEQYF
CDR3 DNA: TGCGCCAGCAGCTTGGACAGAGCTTCCTACGAGCAGTACTTC

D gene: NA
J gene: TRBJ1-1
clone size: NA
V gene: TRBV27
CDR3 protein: CASSFGGPNTEAFF
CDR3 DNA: TGTGCCAGCAGTTTCGGGGGTCCGAACACTGAAGCTTTCTTT

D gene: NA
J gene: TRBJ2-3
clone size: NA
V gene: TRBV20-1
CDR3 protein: CSALKLDTQYF
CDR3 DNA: TGCAGTGCCTTAAAGCTTGATACGCAGTATTTT

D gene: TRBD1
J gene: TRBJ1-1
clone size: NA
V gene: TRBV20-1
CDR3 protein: CSAVDRAGTEAFF
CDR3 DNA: TGCAGTGCTGTGGACAGGGCGGGCACTGAAGCTTTCTTT

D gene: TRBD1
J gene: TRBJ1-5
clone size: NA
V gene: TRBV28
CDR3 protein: CASSLGTVSNQPQHF
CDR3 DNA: TGTGCCAGCAGTTTAGGGACAGTTAGCAATCAGCCCCAGCATTTT

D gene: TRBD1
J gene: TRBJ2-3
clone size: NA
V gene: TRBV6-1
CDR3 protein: CASSPWDSSTDTQYF
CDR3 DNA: TGTGCCAGCAGCCCCTGGGACAGCTCCACAGATACGCAGTATTTT

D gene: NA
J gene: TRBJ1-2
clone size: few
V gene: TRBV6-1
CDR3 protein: CASSTPGGRGMSYGYTF
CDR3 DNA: TGTGCCAGCAGTACCCCCGGGGGGAGGGGAATGAGCTATGGCTACACCTTC

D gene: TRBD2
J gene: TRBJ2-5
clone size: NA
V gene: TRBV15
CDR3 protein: CATSGGLAGLQETQYF
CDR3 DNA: TGTGCCACCAGCGGGGGACTAGCGGGACTCCAAGAGACCCAGTACTTC

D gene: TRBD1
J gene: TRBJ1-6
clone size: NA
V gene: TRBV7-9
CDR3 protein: CASSSTGGNRNSPLHF
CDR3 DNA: TGTGCCAGCAGCTCGACAGGGGGGAATCGTAATTCACCCCTCCACTTT

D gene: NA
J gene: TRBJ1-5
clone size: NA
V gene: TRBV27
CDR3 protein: CASSLRPPQDFSNQPQHF
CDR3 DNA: TGTGCCAGCAGTTTAAGGCCCCCACAGGACTTTAGCAATCAGCCCCAGCATTTT

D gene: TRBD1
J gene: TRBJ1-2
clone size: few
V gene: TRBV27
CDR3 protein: CASSLRATGVVYGYTF
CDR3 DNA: TGTGCCAGCAGTTTAAGGGCGACAGGGGTTGTCTATGGCTACACCTTC

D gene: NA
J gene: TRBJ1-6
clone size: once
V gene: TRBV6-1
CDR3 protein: CASSIGRESPLHF
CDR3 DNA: TGTGCCAGCAGTATTGGTCGGGAATCACCCCTCCACTTT

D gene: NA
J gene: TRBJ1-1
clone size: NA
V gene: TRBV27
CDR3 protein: CASRLDSHQVTEAFF
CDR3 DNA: TGTGCCAGCAGGTTGGACAGCCATCAGGTCACTGAAGCTTTCTTT

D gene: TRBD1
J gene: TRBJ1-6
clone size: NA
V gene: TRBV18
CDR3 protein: CASSPGQGESSPLHF
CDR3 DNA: TGTGCCAGCTCCCCGGGACAGGGGGAAAGTTCACCCCTCCACTTT

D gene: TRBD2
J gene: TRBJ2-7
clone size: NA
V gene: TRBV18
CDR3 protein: CASSPPGLAGNTVKQYF
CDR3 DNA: TGTGCCAGCTCACCTCCGGGACTAGCGGGGAATACGGTGAAGCAGTACTTC

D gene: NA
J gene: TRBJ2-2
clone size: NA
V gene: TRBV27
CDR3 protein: CASSLLAGELFF
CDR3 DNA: TGTGCCAGCAGTTTATTGGCCGGGGAGCTGTTTTTT

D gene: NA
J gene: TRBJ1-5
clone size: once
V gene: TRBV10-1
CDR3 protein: CASRPPKTGGQPQHF
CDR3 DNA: TGCGCCAGCAGGCCCCCCAAGACAGGTGGACAGCCCCAGCATTTT

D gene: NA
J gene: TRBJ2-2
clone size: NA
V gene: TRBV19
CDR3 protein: CASSADRVATGELFF
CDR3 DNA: TGTGCCAGTAGTGCCGACCGGGTTGCCACCGGGGAGCTGTTTTTT

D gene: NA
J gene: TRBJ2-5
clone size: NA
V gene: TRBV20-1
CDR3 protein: CSARVPGTETQYF
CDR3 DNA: TGCAGTGCTAGAGTCCCAGGTACAGAGACCCAGTACTTC

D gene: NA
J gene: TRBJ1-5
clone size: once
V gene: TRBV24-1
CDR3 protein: CATSRVTGCNQPQHF
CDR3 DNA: TGTGCCACCAGCAGAGTCACAGGGTGCAATCAGCCCCAGCATTTT

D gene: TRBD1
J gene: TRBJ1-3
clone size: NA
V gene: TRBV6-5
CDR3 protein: CASSYWDRNSGNTIYF
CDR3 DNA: TGTGCCAGCAGTTACTGGGACAGAAACTCTGGAAACACCATATATTTT

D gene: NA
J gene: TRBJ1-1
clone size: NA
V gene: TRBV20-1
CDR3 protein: CSARDNRGVTEAFF
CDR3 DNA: TGCAGTGCTAGAGATAATCGGGGGGTCACTGAAGCTTTCTTT

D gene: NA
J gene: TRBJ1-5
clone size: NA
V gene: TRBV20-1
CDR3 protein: CSARDEWGGNQPQHF
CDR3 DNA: TGCAGTGCTAGAGATGAGTGGGGAGGGAATCAGCCCCAGCATTTT